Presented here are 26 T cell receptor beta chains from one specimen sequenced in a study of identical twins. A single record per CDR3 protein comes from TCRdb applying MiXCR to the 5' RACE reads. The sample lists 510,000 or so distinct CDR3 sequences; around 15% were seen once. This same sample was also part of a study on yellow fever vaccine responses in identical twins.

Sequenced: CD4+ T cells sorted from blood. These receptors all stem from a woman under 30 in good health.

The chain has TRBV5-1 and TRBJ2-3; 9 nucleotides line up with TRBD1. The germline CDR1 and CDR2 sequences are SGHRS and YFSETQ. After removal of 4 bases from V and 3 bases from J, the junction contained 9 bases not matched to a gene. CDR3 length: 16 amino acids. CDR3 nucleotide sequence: TGCGCCAGCAGCCAAGAGCCGGGACAGGGTACAGATACGCAGTATTTT. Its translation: CASSQEPGQGTDTQYF.

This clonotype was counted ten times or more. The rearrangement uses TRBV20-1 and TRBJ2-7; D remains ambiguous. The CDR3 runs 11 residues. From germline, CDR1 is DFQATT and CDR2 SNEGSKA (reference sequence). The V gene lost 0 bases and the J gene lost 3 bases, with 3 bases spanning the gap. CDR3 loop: CSARDLYEQYF. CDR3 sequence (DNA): TGCAGTGCTAGAGATCTCTACGAGCAGTACTTC.

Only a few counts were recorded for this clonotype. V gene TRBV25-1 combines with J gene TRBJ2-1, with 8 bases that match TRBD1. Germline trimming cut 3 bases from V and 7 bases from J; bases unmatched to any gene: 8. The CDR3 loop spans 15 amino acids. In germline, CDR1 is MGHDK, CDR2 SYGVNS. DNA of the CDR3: TGTGCCAGCAGTGATTGGGGACAGGCTAGAAATGAGCAGTTCTTC. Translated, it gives CASSDWGQARNEQFF.

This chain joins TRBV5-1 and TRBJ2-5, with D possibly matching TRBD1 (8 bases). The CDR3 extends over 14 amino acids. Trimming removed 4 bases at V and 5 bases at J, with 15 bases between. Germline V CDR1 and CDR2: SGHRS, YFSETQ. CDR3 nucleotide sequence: TGCGCCAGCAGCCAAGGACAGGGAGGGGAGACCCAGTACTTC. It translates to CASSQGQGGETQYF.

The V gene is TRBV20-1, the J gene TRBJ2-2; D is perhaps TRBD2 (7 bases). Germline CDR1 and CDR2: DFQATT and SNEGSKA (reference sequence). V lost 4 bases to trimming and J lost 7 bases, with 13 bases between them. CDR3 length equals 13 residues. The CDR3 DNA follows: TGCAGTGCTACCCCGGGGGGCAGCGGGGAGCTGTTTTTT. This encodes CSATPGGSGELFF.

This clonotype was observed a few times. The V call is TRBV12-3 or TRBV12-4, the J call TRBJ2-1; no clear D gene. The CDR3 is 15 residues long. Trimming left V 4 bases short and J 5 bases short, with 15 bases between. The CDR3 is CASSSHFSPNNEQFF. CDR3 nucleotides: TGTGCCAGCAGTTCCCATTTTTCTCCTAACAATGAGCAGTTCTTC.

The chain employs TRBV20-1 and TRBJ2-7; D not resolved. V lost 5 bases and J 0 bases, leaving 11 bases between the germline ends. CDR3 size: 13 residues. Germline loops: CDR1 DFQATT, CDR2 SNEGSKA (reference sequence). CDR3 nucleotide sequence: TGCAGTGCTGAGCCCCGGATCTCCTACGAGCAGTACTTC. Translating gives CSAEPRISYEQYF.

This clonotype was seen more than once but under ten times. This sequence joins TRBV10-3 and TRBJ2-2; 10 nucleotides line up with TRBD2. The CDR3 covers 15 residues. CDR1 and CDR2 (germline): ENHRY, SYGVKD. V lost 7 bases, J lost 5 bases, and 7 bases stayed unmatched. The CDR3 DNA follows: TGTGCCATCACTAGCGGGGGCCCCGGGACCGGGGAGCTGTTTTTT. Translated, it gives CAITSGGPGTGELFF.

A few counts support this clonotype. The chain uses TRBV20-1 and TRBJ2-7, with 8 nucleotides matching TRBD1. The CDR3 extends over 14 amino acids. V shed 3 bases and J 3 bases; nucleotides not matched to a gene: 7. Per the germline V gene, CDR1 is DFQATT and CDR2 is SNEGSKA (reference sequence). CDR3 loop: CSARAGTGVYEQYV. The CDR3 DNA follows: TGCAGTGCTAGGGCCGGGACAGGAGTCTACGAGCAGTACGTC.

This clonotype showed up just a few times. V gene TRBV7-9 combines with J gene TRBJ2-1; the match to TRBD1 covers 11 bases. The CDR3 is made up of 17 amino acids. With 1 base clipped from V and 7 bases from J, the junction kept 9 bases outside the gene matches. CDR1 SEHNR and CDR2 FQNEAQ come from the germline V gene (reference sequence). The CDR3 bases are TGTGCCAGCAGCTTAGTTTCCGGGACAGGGGGGCGGAATGAGCAGTTCTTC. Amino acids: CASSLVSGTGGRNEQFF.

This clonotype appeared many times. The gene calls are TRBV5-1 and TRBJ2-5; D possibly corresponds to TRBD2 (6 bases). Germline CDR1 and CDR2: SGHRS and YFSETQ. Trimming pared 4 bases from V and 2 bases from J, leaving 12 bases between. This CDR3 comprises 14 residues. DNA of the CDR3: TGCGCCAGCAGCCCCGGGAGTGGGCAAGAGACCCAGTACTTC. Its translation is CASSPGSGQETQYF.

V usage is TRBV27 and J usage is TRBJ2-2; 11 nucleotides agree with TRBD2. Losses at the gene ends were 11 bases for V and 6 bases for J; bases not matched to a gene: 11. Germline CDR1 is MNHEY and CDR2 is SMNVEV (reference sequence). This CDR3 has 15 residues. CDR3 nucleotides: TGTGCCTCGAACCCCACTAGCGGGAGCCCCGGGGAGCTGTTTTTT. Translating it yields CASNPTSGSPGELFF.

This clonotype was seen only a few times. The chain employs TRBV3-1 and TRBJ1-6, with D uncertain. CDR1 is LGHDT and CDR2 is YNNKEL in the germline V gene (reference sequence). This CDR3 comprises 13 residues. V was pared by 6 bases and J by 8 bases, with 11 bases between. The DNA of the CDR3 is TGTGCCAGCAGGCGTAGTACCGATTCACCCCTCCACTTT. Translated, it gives CASRRSTDSPLHF.

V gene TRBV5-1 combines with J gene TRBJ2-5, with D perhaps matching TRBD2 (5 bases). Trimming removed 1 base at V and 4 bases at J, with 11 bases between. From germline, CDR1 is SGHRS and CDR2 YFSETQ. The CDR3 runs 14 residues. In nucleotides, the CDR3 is TGCGCCAGCAGCTTGAGAAGACGGGGAGAGACCCAGTACTTC. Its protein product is CASSLRRRGETQYF.

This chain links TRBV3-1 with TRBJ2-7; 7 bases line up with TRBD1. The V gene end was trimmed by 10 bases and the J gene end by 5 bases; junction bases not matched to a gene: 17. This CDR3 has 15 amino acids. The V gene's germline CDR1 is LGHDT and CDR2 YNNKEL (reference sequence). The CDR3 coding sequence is TGTGCCACCTCCCAACTCCGGGACAGTGGAGACGAGCAGTACTTC. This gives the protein CATSQLRDSGDEQYF.

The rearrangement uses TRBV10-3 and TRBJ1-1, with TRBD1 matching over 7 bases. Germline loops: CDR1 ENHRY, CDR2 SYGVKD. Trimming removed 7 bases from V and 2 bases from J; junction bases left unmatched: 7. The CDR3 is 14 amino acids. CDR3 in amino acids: CAINNRGRNTEAFF. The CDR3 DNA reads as TGTGCCATCAATAACAGGGGAAGAAACACTGAAGCTTTCTTT.

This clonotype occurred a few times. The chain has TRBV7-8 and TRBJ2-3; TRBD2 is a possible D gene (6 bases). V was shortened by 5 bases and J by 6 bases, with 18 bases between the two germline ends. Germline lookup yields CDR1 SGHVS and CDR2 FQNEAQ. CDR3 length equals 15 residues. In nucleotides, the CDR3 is TGTGCCAGCAGCCTGGGGGGTGGAGTAGCCGATACGCAGTATTTT. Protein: CASSLGGGVADTQYF. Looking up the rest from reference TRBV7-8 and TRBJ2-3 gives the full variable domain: GAGVSQSPRYKVAKRGQDVALRCDPISGHVSLFWYQQALGQGPEFLTYFQNEAQLDKSGLPSDRFFAERPEGSVSTLKIQRTQQEDSAVYLCASSLGGGVADTQYFGPGTRLTVL.

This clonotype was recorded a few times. As DNA, the CDR3 is TGCGCCAGCAGCGGCCTGGACAGGGTCGGCACTGAAGCTTTCTTT. It is translated as CASSGLDRVGTEAFF. J is TRBJ1-1 and V is TRBV5-1, with 8 bases lining up with TRBD1. Germline-derived CDR1 and CDR2 are SGHRS and YFSETQ. Trimming at V came to 4 bases and at J to 4 bases, leaving 9 bases not matched to a gene. The CDR3 has 15 residues.

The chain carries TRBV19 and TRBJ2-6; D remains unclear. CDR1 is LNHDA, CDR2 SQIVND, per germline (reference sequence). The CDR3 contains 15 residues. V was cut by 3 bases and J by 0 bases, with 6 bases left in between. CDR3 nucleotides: TGTGCCAGTAGTATTGTAAACTCTGGGGCCAACGTCCTGACTTTC. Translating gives CASSIVNSGANVLTF.

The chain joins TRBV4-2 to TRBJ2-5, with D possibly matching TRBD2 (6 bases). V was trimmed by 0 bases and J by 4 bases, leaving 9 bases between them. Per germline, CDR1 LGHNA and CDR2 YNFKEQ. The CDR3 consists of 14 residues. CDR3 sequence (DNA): TGTGCCAGCAGCCAAGATCGGGAGCGAGAGACCCAGTACTTC. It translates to CASSQDRERETQYF.

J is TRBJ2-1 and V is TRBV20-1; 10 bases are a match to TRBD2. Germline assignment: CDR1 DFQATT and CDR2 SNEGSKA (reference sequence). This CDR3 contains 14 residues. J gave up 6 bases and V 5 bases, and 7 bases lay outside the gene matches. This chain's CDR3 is CSAPGLAGVNEQFF. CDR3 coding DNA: TGCAGTGCTCCGGGGCTAGCGGGAGTCAATGAGCAGTTCTTC.

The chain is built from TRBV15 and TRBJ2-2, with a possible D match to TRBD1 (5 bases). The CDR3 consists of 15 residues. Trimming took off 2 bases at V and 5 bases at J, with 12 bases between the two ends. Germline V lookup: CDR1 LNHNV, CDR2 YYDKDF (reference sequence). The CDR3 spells CATSRYRGQTGELFF. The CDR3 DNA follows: TGTGCCACCAGCAGATACCGCGGACAAACCGGGGAGCTGTTTTTT.

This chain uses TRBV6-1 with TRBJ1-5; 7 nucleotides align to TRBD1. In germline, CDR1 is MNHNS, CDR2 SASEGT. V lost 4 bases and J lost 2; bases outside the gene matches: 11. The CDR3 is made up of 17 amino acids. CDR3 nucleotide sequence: TGTGCCAGCAGTGCGGACAGGCAAATAGGAGGCAATCAGCCCCAGCATTTT. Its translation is CASSADRQIGGNQPQHF.

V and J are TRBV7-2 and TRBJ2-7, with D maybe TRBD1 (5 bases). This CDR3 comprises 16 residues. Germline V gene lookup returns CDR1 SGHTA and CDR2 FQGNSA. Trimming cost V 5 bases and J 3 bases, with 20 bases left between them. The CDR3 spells CASSRDSSSLFYEQYV. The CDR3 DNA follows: TGTGCCAGCAGCCGAGACAGTTCCTCTCTCTTCTACGAGCAGTACGTC.

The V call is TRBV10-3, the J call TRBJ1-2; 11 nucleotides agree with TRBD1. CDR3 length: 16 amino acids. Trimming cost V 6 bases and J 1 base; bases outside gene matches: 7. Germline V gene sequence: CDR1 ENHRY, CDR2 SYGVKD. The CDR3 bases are TGTGCCATCAGAGAGGACAGGGGGCTCTATAACTATGGCTACACCTTC. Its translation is CAIREDRGLYNYGYTF.

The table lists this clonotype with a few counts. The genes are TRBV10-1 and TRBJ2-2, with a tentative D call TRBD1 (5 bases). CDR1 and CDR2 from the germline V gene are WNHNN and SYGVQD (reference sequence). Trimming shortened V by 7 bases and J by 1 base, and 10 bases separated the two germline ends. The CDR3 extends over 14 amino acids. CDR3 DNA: TGCGCCAGCAAACCAGGGAAGAACACCGGGGAGCTGTTTTTT. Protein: CASKPGKNTGELFF.